This T cell receptor beta chain is from a study of CD8 T cells in Susac syndrome. Study-wide findings and caveats: It was acknowledged in the study that the number of individuals who were included in its TCR sequencing and HLA analysis was relatively small.

Random hexamers primed reverse transcription of about 0.5 to 1 ug RNA. It was immunoSEQ multiplex PCR that amplified TCR beta CDR3 across 54 Vbeta and 13 Jbeta. TCRdb redid the calling of the immunoSEQ multiplex PCR reads with MiXCR, one entry per CDR3 protein. The repertoire holds 200,000 to 250,000 distinct CDR3 sequences, approximately 90% seen once, with roughly 0.13% in the top ten. This CDR3 region has 13 residues. Trimming cost V 6 bases and J 6 bases, with 14 bases left between them. Turning to this clonotype: Its antigen is not identified.

Sequencing of TCR beta, carried out with a high-throughput approach, was applied to CD8+ and CD4+ T cells from the blood. The authors negatively isolated CD8+ and CD4+ T cells and FACS-enriched TEMRA cells. The V and J genes are TRBV12-3 or TRBV12-4 and TRBJ1-2; the D gene is possibly TRBD1 (5 bases). This clonotype originated in a human donor with multiple sclerosis. Sequencing was performed on CD8+ T cells from PBMCs. The CDR3 loop reads CASRTSRGNGYTF. The CDR3 DNA reads TGTGCCAGCAGAACGTCTCGGGGCAATGGCTACACCTTC.